A single sample gave rise to the 10 T cell receptor beta chains below, sequenced in a study of control samples from healthy donors and cancer patients. Clones were read by immunoSEQ multiplex PCR, and TCRdb kept only the in-frame ones, dropping some. The table shows tens of thousands of clones, with roughly nine tenths occurring only once. Sequencing was performed on PBMCs. These receptors were taken from a man in his sixties with colorectal cancer.

The chain recombines TRBV9 with TRBJ2-2, with TRBD2 identical over 10 bases. Germline V CDR1 and CDR2: SGDLS, YYNGEE. Unmatched junction bases numbered 4, after V lost 0 bases and J lost 5 bases. The CDR3 is 16 amino acids. The CDR3 sequence: CASSVVPAGGTGELFF. The CDR3 nucleotides are TGTGCCAGCAGCGTAGTTCCAGCGGGGGGGACCGGGGAGCTGTTTTTT.

The chain combines TRBV24-1 with TRBJ2-3, with 7 bases aligning to TRBD2. Germline CDR1 and CDR2: KGHDR and SFDVKD. The CDR3 is 13 residues long. Trimming cost V 8 bases and J 3 bases; bases outside gene matches: 4. The CDR3 sequence is CATNGGYTDTQYF. As DNA, the CDR3 is TGTGCCACCAACGGGGGGTATACAGATACGCAGTATTTT.

The CDR3 DNA reads TGTGCCACCAGCAGACACCCGGGACAGGGTCCCTACAATGAGCAGTTCTTC. Translation gives CATSRHPGQGPYNEQFF. V usage is TRBV15 and J usage is TRBJ2-1; 9 nucleotides line up with TRBD1. The CDR3 has 17 residues. Germline lookup yields CDR1 LNHNV and CDR2 YYDKDF (reference sequence). The ends lost 2 bases at V and 2 bases at J; junction bases unmatched: 7.

This sequence joins TRBV6-5 and TRBJ2-5; D gene unclear. V was shortened by 2 bases and J by 5 bases, with 15 bases between the two germline ends. The CDR3 has 15 amino acids. Germline lookup yields CDR1 MNHEY and CDR2 SVGAGI. The CDR3 loop reads CASSYRQGWRETQYF. The DNA of the CDR3 is TGTGCCAGCAGTTACCGCCAAGGGTGGCGGGAGACCCAGTACTTC.

The V call is TRBV28, the J call TRBJ1-2; D remains unclear. The CDR3 extends over 15 amino acids. Trimming removed 0 bases from V and 2 bases from J, with 10 bases in between. Germline V gene lookup returns CDR1 MDHEN and CDR2 SYDVKM. The CDR3 DNA reads TGTGCCAGCAGTTTATGGGCCAGGAGGAACTATGGCTACACCTTC. Amino acid sequence: CASSLWARRNYGYTF.

This rearrangement joins TRBV5-1 to TRBJ2-5; 10 bases agree with TRBD1. The CDR3 covers 15 residues. J lost 3 bases, V lost 4 bases, and 6 bases had no gene match. Germline assignment: CDR1 SGHRS and CDR2 YFSETQ. Here the CDR3 DNA reads TGCGCCAGCAGCACCCCCGGGACAGGGGAAGAGACCCAGTACTTC. Translating it yields CASSTPGTGEETQYF.

The gene calls are TRBV7-8 and TRBJ1-1; D is possibly TRBD1 (6 bases). Trimming stripped 6 bases from V and 5 bases from J, with 13 bases between. This CDR3 is 13 amino acids long. Germline CDR1 reads SGHVS; CDR2 reads FQNEAQ. The CDR3 nucleotides read TGTGCCAGCAGAGGACAGCCGGGGACTGAAGCTTTCTTT. It codes for CASRGQPGTEAFF.

CDR3 DNA: TGTGCTAGTGGTTTGCTTCCGTTGAACACTGAAGCTTTCTTT. This encodes CASGLLPLNTEAFF. V gene TRBV12-5 combines with J gene TRBJ1-1; D is unclear. This CDR3 has 14 residues. The ends were cut back, 2 bases at V and 0 bases at J, with 7 bases in the middle. CDR1 and CDR2 (germline): LGHNT, FRNRAP.

The J gene is TRBJ2-3, the V gene TRBV11-3; the match to TRBD2 covers 7 bases. The CDR3 runs to 17 residues. Per germline, CDR1 SGHNT and CDR2 YENEEA. Germline trimming cut 2 bases from V and 2 bases from J; bases unmatched to any gene: 10. In DNA, the CDR3 is TGTGCCAGCAGCTTACGTCTGGGGGGGGGAACCACAGATACGCAGTATTTT. Protein product: CASSLRLGGGTTDTQYF.

This chain connects TRBV30 to TRBJ1-4, with a tentative D call TRBD1 (5 bases). V was pared by 5 bases and J by 6 bases, with 13 bases between. This CDR3 comprises 13 residues. The germline V gene has CDR1 GTSNPN and CDR2 SVGIG (reference sequence). As DNA, the CDR3 is TGTGCCTGGGGAACGGGACTGGATGAAAAACTGTTTTTT. It specifies CAWGTGLDEKLFF.